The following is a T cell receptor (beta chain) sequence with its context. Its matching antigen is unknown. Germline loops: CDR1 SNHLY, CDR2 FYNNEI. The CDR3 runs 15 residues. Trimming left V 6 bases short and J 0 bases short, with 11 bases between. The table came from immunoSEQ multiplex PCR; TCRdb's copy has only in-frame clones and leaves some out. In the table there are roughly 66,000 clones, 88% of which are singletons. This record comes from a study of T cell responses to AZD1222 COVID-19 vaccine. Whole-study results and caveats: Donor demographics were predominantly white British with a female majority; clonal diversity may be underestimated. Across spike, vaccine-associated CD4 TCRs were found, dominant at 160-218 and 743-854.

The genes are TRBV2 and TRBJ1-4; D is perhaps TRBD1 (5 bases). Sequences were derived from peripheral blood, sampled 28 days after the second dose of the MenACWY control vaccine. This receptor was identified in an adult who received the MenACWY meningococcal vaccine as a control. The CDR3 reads CASRGTAATNEKLFF. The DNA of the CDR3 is TGTGCCAGCAGGGGGACGGCAGCAACTAATGAAAAACTGTTTTTT.